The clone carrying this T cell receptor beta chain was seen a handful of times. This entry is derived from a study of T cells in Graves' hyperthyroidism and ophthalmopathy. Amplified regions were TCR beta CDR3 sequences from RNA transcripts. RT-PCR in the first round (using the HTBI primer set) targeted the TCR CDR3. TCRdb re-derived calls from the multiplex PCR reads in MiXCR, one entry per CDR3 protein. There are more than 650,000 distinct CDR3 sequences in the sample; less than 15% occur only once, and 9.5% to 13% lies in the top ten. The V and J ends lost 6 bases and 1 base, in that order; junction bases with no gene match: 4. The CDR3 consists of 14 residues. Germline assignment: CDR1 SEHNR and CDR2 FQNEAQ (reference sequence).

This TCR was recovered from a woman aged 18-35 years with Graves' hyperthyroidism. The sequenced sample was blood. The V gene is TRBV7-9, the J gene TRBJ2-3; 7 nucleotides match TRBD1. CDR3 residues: CASRRGQGTDTQYF. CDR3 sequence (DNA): TGTGCCAGCAGACGTGGACAGGGCACAGATACGCAGTATTTT.